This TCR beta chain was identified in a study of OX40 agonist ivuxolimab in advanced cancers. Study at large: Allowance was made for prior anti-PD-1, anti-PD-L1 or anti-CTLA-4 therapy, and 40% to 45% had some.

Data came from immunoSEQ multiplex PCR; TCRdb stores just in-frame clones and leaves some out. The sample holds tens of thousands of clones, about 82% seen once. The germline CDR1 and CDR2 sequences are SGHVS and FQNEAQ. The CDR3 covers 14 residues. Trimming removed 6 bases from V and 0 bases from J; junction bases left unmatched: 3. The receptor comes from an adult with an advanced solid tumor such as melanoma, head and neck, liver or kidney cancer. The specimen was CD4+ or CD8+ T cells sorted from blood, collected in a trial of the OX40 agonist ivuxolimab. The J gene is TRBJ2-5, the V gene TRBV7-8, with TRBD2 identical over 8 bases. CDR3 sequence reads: CASRPGGDQETQYF. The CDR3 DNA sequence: TGTGCCAGCAGACCGGGGGGGGACCAAGAGACCCAGTACTTC.